Listed below are T cell receptor beta chains from one sample, sequenced in a study of T cell responses to AZD1222 COVID-19 vaccine. The data were produced by immunoSEQ multiplex PCR, yet TCRdb's version contains in-frame clones alone and is incomplete. The sample holds 120,000 or so clones, 90% seen once. The source material was peripheral blood, sampled on day 0 of AZD1222 vaccination. These receptors originate from an adult in good health. Each CDR3 is given without its conserved first and last residue. The order of the fields is D gene, V gene, CDR3 length, CDR3 protein. A D gene is named only where the DNA matches it firmly.

>TRBD1|TRBV19|13
ASTDGQAHGDIQY
>-|TRBV2|13
ASSVQDREGDTQY
>TRBD1|TRBV13|12
ASSFIGGGSEAF
>TRBD1|TRBV11-2|11
ASSSGQSREQY
>-|TRBV5-4|12
ASSTGNMNTEAF
>TRBD1|TRBV19|15
ASSPTFWDRVYNEQF
>-|TRBV6-1|13
ASSELRGSSYEQY
>-|TRBV30|13
AWDRPGRGANVLT
>-|TRBV12-3/TRBV12-4|9
ASSTLETQY
>-|TRBV7-8|10
ASSLVLGAPF
>-|TRBV28|13
ASSFQGGITDTQY
>-|TRBV11-2|11
ASSFAGSETQY
>-|TRBV28|10
ASSPQVTEQY
>-|TRBV5-1|11
ASSSGMNTEAF
>-|TRBV24-1|19
ATSDFAVGQSGRGITDTQY
>-|TRBV2|11
ASSGGDGDTQY
>-|TRBV20-1|9
SAPGSSRQF
>-|TRBV19|16
ASSTSYTGRSGNQPQH
>-|TRBV7-9|9
ASSSPDTQY
>TRBD1|TRBV6-5|11
ASNDRGGPEAF
>-|TRBV5-4|13
ASSLVGATNEKLF
>TRBD1|TRBV29-1|10
SVDRGLDTQY
>TRBD1|TRBV12-3/TRBV12-4|11
ASSSGTGREQY
>-|TRBV29-1|12
SVEDWGRADTQY
>-|TRBV4-3|12
ASSQEGRSEKLF
>-|TRBV18|11
ASSPPFNYEQY
>TRBD1|TRBV6-1|13
ASSEMDRAGSPLH
>-|TRBV28|13
ASSFQGEGDYGYT
>-|TRBV6-2/TRBV6-3|14
ASSRVSVMGANEQF
>TRBD1|TRBV11-3|13
ASSPGQGPGNTIY
>-|TRBV5-8|14
ASSLSGRGSGNTIY
>-|TRBV3-1/TRBV3-2|11
ASSQDLGAGYT